This passage covers 27 T cell receptor beta chains from one sample sequenced in a study of tumor-infiltrating lymphocytes in oesophageal squamous cell carcinoma. TCRdb ran MiXCR on the reads and lists one entry per CDR3 protein. The sample lists about 12,000 distinct CDR3 sequences; around 50% were seen once. The sequencing input was blood. The receptors come from a female donor with esophageal squamous cell carcinoma.

In this sample, this clonotype is medium-sized (0.01 to 0.1%). V usage is TRBV7-6 and J usage is TRBJ2-2, with no clear D. Germline lookup yields CDR1 SGHVS and CDR2 FNYEAQ. The CDR3 spans 12 residues. The V and J ends lost 1 base and 5 bases respectively, with 2 bases between them. The CDR3: CASSLGTGELFF. In DNA, the CDR3 is TGTGCCAGCAGCTTAGGTACCGGGGAGCTGTTTTTT.

This clonotype has only a few counts. V is TRBV7-8 and J is TRBJ1-1, with a tentative D call TRBD1 (5 bases). Germline CDR1 SGHVS, CDR2 FQNEAQ. This CDR3 is 14 amino acids long. Trimming cost V 1 base and J 2 bases, with 8 bases left between them. Here the CDR3 DNA reads TGTGCCAGCAGCTTAGGTGACAGTAACACTGAAGCTTTCTTT. Translation gives CASSLGDSNTEAFF.

V gene TRBV7-4 combines with J gene TRBJ2-1, with unresolved D. This CDR3 comprises 12 residues. V was pared by 0 bases and J by 8 bases, with 5 bases between. Germline V lookup: CDR1 SGHVT, CDR2 SQSDAQ. In nucleotides, the CDR3 is TGTGCCAGCAGCTTAGCGTTCGATGAGCAGTTCTTC. It encodes CASSLAFDEQFF. Based on the CDR3 plus reference TRBV7-4 and TRBJ2-1, the full variable domain is GAGVSQSPRYKVAKRGRDVALRCDSISGHVTLYWYRQTLGQGSEVLTYSQSDAQRDKSGRPSGRFSAERPERSVSTLKIQRTEQGDSAVYLCASSLAFDEQFFGPGTRLTVL.

The table lists this clonotype with a count of one. The gene calls are TRBV5-5 and TRBJ2-5, with TRBD1 as a possible D gene (6 bases). The CDR3 runs 14 residues. V was clipped by 3 bases and J by 9 bases, with 18 bases between them. From germline, CDR1 is SGHKS and CDR2 YYEKEE (reference sequence). This CDR3 is CASSSGQLGWAQYF. CDR3 coding DNA: TGTGCCAGCAGCTCTGGACAGCTGGGCTGGGCCCAGTACTTC.

This clonotype has ten or more counts. The genes are TRBV10-1 and TRBJ1-1; D possibly corresponds to TRBD1 (5 bases). The V end lost 8 bases, the J end lost 0 bases, and 10 bases lay between the germline ends. The V gene's germline CDR1 is WNHNN and CDR2 SYGVQD (reference sequence). The CDR3 has 13 residues. DNA of the CDR3: TGCGCCAGCTCTAGACAGATGAACACTGAAGCTTTCTTT. Translating gives CASSRQMNTEAFF.

By its share, this clonotype is medium-sized. J is TRBJ1-2 and V is TRBV6-6; TRBD1 agrees at 8 bases. J lost 4 bases, V lost 2 bases, and 6 bases had no gene match. Germline V CDR1 and CDR2: MNHNY, SVGAGI (reference sequence). This CDR3 contains 15 residues. The chain's CDR3 is CASSYRFTGGYGYTF. DNA for the CDR3: TGTGCCAGCAGTTACCGATTTACAGGGGGCTATGGCTACACCTTC.

In its sample, this clonotype was seen a few times. The chain recombines TRBV7-8 with TRBJ2-1; D call uncertain. The J call could be wrong; TRBJ2-7 is a better fit for the DNA end. The CDR3 has 13 amino acids. Germline lookup yields CDR1 SGHVS and CDR2 FQNEAQ. CDR3 loop: CASSLSRTYEQYF. The CDR3 DNA sequence: TGTGCCAGCAGCTTATCTAGGACCTACGAGCAGTACTTC.

The chain uses TRBV7-3 and TRBJ2-1; D possibly matches TRBD1 or TRBD2 (5 bases each). The closer fit of TRBJ2-7 to the DNA end suggests the J call may be wrong. Germline values: CDR1 SGHTA, CDR2 FQGTGA. The CDR3 has 12 amino acids. CDR3 residues: CASSFRGDEQYF. CDR3 sequence (DNA): TGTGCCAGCAGCTTCAGAGGGGACGAGCAGTACTTC.

This rearrangement joins TRBV7-3 to TRBJ2-1; D may be TRBD1 or TRBD2 (5 bases each). CDR1 is SGHTA and CDR2 is FQGTGA in the germline V gene. The CDR3 totals 15 residues. Trimming pared 4 bases from V and 2 bases from J, leaving 12 bases between. This CDR3 is CASSSGPPPYNEQFF. The CDR3, as DNA: TGTGCCAGCAGCTCGGGACCGCCCCCCTACAATGAGCAGTTCTTC.

J is TRBJ2-3 and V is TRBV6-2 or TRBV6-3; TRBD2 is a possible D gene (6 bases). The V gene lost 6 bases and the J gene lost 8 bases, with 15 bases spanning the gap. The CDR3 has 13 residues. The germline gives CDR1 MNHEY, CDR2 SVGEGT. CDR3 loop: CASSNEWEATQYF. DNA of the CDR3: TGTGCCAGCAGCAACGAGTGGGAGGCTACGCAGTATTTT.

The chain couples TRBV7-4 to TRBJ2-3; 7 bases agree with TRBD2. The CDR3 covers 14 residues. The germline V gene has CDR1 SGHVT and CDR2 SQSDAQ. Trimming cost V 6 bases and J 0 bases; bases outside gene matches: 3. CDR3 bases: TGTGCCAGCAGTAATAGCGGGAGCACAGATACGCAGTATTTT. This encodes CASSNSGSTDTQYF.

This clonotype was recorded a few times. Relative to the germline gene, one junction end is altered; a read error may explain this. The chain joins TRBV7-7 to TRBJ2-3; possibly TRBD1 for D (6 bases). With the DNA end fitting TRBJ2-7 better, the J assignment may be wrong. CDR3 size: 16 residues. Germline lookup yields CDR1 SSHAT and CDR2 FNYEAQ (reference sequence). The CDR3 here is CASSLAPTGNSYEQYF. The CDR3 nucleotides are TGTGCTAGCAGCTTAGCCCCGACAGGAAATTCCTACGAGCAGTACTTC.

In its sample, this clonotype was seen a few times. The chain carries TRBV7-3 and TRBJ1-1; D remains unclear. This CDR3 comprises 15 residues. Between the trimmed V and J ends, which lost 3 bases and 6 bases, there was a span of 17 bases. Looked up from germline, CDR1 is SGHTA and CDR2 is FQGTGA. CDR3 protein: CASSFSFRNEAEAFF. CDR3 DNA sequence: TGTGCCAGCAGCTTCTCTTTCAGAAACGAAGCTGAAGCTTTCTTT.

This clonotype was seen only once. This chain uses TRBV7-6 with TRBJ2-7; D perhaps matches TRBD1 (5 bases). Near its end, the DNA agrees better with TRBJ1-2, so the J call may be wrong. The CDR3 sequence is 13 residues long. Germline CDR1 is SGHVS and CDR2 is FNYEAQ. This chain's CDR3 is CASSLAGDYGYTF. CDR3 bases: TGTGCCAGCAGCTTAGCGGGGGACTATGGCTACACCTTC.

The table lists this clonotype with a few counts. The chain combines TRBV6-5 with TRBJ2-5; tentatively, D is TRBD1 (6 bases). Germline CDR1 and CDR2: MNHEY and SVGAGI. CDR3 size: 17 residues. V was clipped by 0 bases and J by 1 base, with 15 bases between them. CDR3 in amino acids: CASSYSTGRWVQETQYF. The CDR3 DNA follows: TGTGCCAGCAGTTACTCCACAGGGAGATGGGTCCAAGAGACCCAGTACTTC.

This clonotype was found a few times. The rearrangement uses TRBV12-5 and TRBJ2-1, with D unresolved. CDR3 size: 13 residues. The V gene's germline CDR1 is LGHNT and CDR2 FRNRAP. V was cut by 1 base and J by 6 bases, with 7 bases left in between. The CDR3 reads CASGLGRFNEQFF. CDR3 nucleotides: TGTGCTAGTGGTTTGGGGAGATTCAATGAGCAGTTCTTC.

There are a few counts of this clonotype. The V gene is TRBV18, the J gene TRBJ1-5; D unclear. The CDR3 loop spans 16 amino acids. V was clipped by 1 base and J by 2 bases, with 12 bases between them. The germline V gene encodes CDR1 KGHSH and CDR2 LQKENI. CDR3 bases: TGTGCCAGCTCACCACGAGGGATGGAGGGCAATCAGCCCCAGCATTTT. This gives the protein CASSPRGMEGNQPQHF. Using reference TRBV18 and TRBJ1-5 for the parts outside the CDR3, the full variable domain is NAGVMQNPRHLVRRRGQEARLRCSPMKGHSHVYWYRQLPEEGLKFMVYLQKENIIDESGMPKERFSAEFPKEGPSILRIQQVVRGDSAAYFCASSPRGMEGNQPQHFGDGTRLSIL.

The J gene is TRBJ1-3, the V gene TRBV5-5; D uncertain. Trimming stripped 0 bases from V and 0 bases from J, with 10 bases between. CDR3 size: 16 residues. From germline, CDR1 is SGHKS and CDR2 YYEKEE (reference sequence). The DNA of the CDR3 is TGTGCCAGCAGCTTGGTGAGGGCATCCTCTGGAAACACCATATATTTT. This codes for CASSLVRASSGNTIYF.

In its sample, this clonotype was seen many times. The gene calls are TRBV5-4 and TRBJ1-3, with 10 positions matching TRBD1. CDR3 length equals 15 residues. CDR1 is SGHNT, CDR2 YYREEE, per germline (reference sequence). Unmatched junction bases numbered 7, after V lost 4 bases and J lost 6 bases. In DNA, the CDR3 is TGTGCCAGCAGCGTTCTGGGACAGGGGAAAAACACCATATATTTT. This codes for CASSVLGQGKNTIYF.

To note about this clonotype: No conserved phenylalanine or tryptophan is present at the end of the CDR3, so a read error is the likely explanation. Because the CDR3's place on the DNA is in doubt, the DNA is left out and the CDR3 is given as listed by TCRdb. The chain uses TRBV7-9 and TRBJ2-6; the table's D call of TRBD2 was not tested on the DNA. From germline, CDR1 is SEHNR and CDR2 FQNEAQ (reference sequence). The CDR3 spans 17 residues, counting both ends. The CDR3 sequence: CASSLAGGPYNEQFFGA.

Comment on this clonotype: Given the absence of the conserved phenylalanine or tryptophan at the CDR3 end, a read error is likely. The DNA is left out, because the CDR3 cannot be placed on it with certainty; the CDR3 is given as TCRdb lists it. The chain has TRBV7-6 and TRBJ1-1; the listed D gene, TRBD1, was not tested against the DNA. Germline CDR1 reads SGHVS; CDR2 reads FNYEAQ. Counting both end residues, the CDR3 totals 19 amino acids. CDR3 residues: CASSLATGTGRPTSSTSAP.

The chain joins TRBV6-8 to TRBJ1-3; 8 nucleotides match TRBD1. Unmatched junction bases numbered 6, after V lost 6 bases and J lost 2 bases. This CDR3 spans 15 amino acids. Per the germline V gene, CDR1 is MNHGY and CDR2 is SAAAGT. CDR3 loop: CASRRNRGTGNTIYF. The CDR3 DNA follows: TGTGCCAGCAGAAGAAACAGGGGGACTGGAAACACCATATATTTT.

The table lists this clonotype with a few counts. This chain connects TRBV7-6 to TRBJ2-3; D not certain. The J call is doubtful: the DNA matches TRBJ2-1 better. Germline V gives CDR1 SGHVS, CDR2 FNYEAQ. The CDR3 sequence is 13 residues long. The CDR3 sequence: CASSFQSYNEQFF. The CDR3, as DNA: TGTGCCAGCAGCTTTCAGTCGTACAATGAGCAGTTCTTC.

This clonotype occurred once. The genes are TRBV6-1 and TRBJ2-3; D tentatively reads TRBD1 or TRBD2 (5 bases each). V was cut by 6 bases and J by 9 bases, with 13 bases left in between. Germline V gene data show CDR1 as MNHNS and CDR2 as SASEGT. The CDR3 runs to 12 residues. The chain's CDR3 is CASSRDGRTQYF. DNA for the CDR3: TGTGCCAGCAGCCGGGACGGACGGACGCAGTATTTT.

This clonotype was counted between two and nine times. J is TRBJ2-1 and V is TRBV7-6; TRBD2 matches at 7 bases. CDR1 and CDR2 from the germline V gene are SGHVS and FNYEAQ. The V and J ends lost 6 bases and 0 bases, in that order; junction bases with no gene match: 8. The CDR3 contains 16 residues. The CDR3 protein is CASSSTSESSYNEQFF. CDR3 nucleotide sequence: TGTGCCAGCAGTTCCACTAGCGAAAGCTCCTACAATGAGCAGTTCTTC. Full variable domain (rest looked up from reference TRBV7-6 and TRBJ2-1): GAGVSQSPRYKVTKRGQDVALRCDPISGHVSLYWYRQALGQGPEFLTYFNYEAQQDKSGLPNDRFSAERPEGSISTLTIQRTEQRDSAMYRCASSSTSESSYNEQFFGPGTRLTVL.

This chain joins TRBV6-9 and TRBJ2-3; no clear D. The CDR3 consists of 15 residues. The germline CDR1 and CDR2 sequences are MNHGY and SVAAGI. The V end was cut by 3 bases, the J end by 0 bases, with 10 bases between. The CDR3 DNA reads as TGTGCCAGCAGTTACATGCTCGGGAGCACAGATACGCAGTATTTT. It encodes CASSYMLGSTDTQYF.

Notes on this clonotype: Because it lacks the conserved phenylalanine or tryptophan at the end, this CDR3 is likely a read error. The DNA is left out, because the CDR3 cannot be placed on it with certainty; the CDR3 is given as TCRdb lists it. The J gene is TRBJ1-6, the V gene TRBV7-9; TRBD1 reflects the table's D call only, with no check against the DNA. Looked up from germline, CDR1 is SEHNR and CDR2 is FQNEAQ (reference sequence). A total of 17 residues make up the CDR3, ends included. Here the CDR3 reads CASKSTNTRGNEQYFGP.